The rows below give T cell receptor beta chains drawn from one sample of a study of T cells expressing NK-cell markers. TCRdb re-called the 5' RACE reads; every CDR3 protein appears as one record, without DNA. The listing records about 380,000 distinct CDR3 sequences. The sequenced sample consisted of blood T cells: a sorted CD56 or NKG2C T cell subset, CD4+ or CD8+ T cells, or bulk PBMC T cells (not recorded which). Receptors originate from a man aged 18-70 years in good health. Both conserved end residues are part of each CDR3.

CDR3 protein | J gene | V gene
CASSLVAGGRGNIQYF | TRBJ2-4 | TRBV6-1
CASSGTEWNQDNF | TRBJ1-3 | TRBV7-8
CASSTDAYYNSPLHF | TRBJ1-6 | TRBV19
CASSQDTLTGGYTGELFF | TRBJ2-2 | TRBV3-1
CASSYSRANSPLHF | TRBJ1-6 | TRBV6-5
CASSELVRQDEKLFF | TRBJ1-4 | TRBV6-1
CASSYGPGVETQYF | TRBJ2-5 | TRBV6-2/TRBV6-3
CASSFSLEGGRYEQYF | TRBJ2-7 | TRBV28
CASSPPHSEQFF | TRBJ2-1 | TRBV12-3/TRBV12-4
CASSSDRPYNEQFF | TRBJ2-1 | TRBV11-1
CASSPDPSGANVLTF | TRBJ2-6 | TRBV5-6
CASSRERGESYEQYF | TRBJ2-7 | TRBV2
CSAIRDSSGDTQYF | TRBJ2-3 | TRBV20-1
CASSLTPGLNTGELFF | TRBJ2-2 | TRBV4-1